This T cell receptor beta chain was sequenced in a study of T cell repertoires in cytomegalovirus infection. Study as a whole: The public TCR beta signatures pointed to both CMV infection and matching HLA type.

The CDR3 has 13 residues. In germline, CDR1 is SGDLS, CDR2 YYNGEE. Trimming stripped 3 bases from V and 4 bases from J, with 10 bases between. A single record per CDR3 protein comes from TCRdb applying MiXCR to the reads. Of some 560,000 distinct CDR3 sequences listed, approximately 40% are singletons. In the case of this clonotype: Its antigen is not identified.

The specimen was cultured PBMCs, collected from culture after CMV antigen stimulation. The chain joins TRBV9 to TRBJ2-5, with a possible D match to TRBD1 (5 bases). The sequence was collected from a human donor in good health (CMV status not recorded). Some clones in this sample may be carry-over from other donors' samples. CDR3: CASSARVGETQYF. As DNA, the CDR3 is TGTGCCAGCAGCGCCAGGGTGGGAGAGACCCAGTACTTC.